This note documents a single T cell receptor beta chain sequence. This sample is part of a study of blood T cell repertoires in COVID-19. At the level of the study: Whether acute or convalescent, the COVID-19 samples came from the United States, Italy and Spain. T cells, B-cell-depleted T cells, or PBMCs supplied cDNA or gDNA.

From germline, CDR1 is SGHRS and CDR2 YFSETQ. The CDR3 is 15 residues long. Trimming at V came to 4 bases and at J to 4 bases, leaving 8 bases not matched to a gene. Original methodology: Reference gene primer amplification yielded estimated nucleated cell counts. The method was immunoSEQ multiplex PCR; TCRdb's version includes in-frame clones alone and lacks a portion of them. That table gives V, J and clone size, and the DNA gave D and trimming. This table has 81,000 or so clones, around four fifths appearing once. The TCR comes from a woman aged 65 to 85 with active or convalescent COVID-19. The sequenced material came from peripheral blood. The chain uses TRBV5-1 and TRBJ1-2; 9 positions match TRBD1. CDR3 coding DNA: TGCGCCAGCAGCCACGGACAGGGGAACTTCTATGGCTACACCTTC. Its protein product is CASSHGQGNFYGYTF.